This T cell receptor beta chain derives from a study of T cells after yellow fever vaccination. Across the study: SMART-Seq v4 Ultra Low Input handled preparation of low-cell-number fractions.

This CDR3 contains 15 residues. V gave up 0 bases and J gave up 5 bases, with 12 bases separating them. Notes on the study in general: High-abundance clonotypes from the bulk population could contaminate FACS-sorted repertoires.

This clonotype was detected many times. The target antigen is unknown. TCRdb itself ran the 5' RACE reads through MiXCR, one entry per CDR3 protein. The repertoire has roughly 32,000 distinct CDR3 sequences, 3.5% to 5% of them found once; the top ten carry 40% to 55%. Material: CD8+ T cells sorted from PBMCs, obtained 5 days after the yellow fever booster vaccination. This clonotype originated in a man aged 25-45 years who received the YFV17D yellow fever vaccine. V is TRBV23-1 and J is TRBJ2-3; D is ambiguous. TRBV23-1 falls under the ORF class, with uncertain function. CDR3: CASSQSGEWIDTQYF. CDR3 bases: TGCGCCAGCAGTCAATCTGGAGAGTGGATAGATACGCAGTATTTT.